This T cell receptor (beta chain) was recorded in a study of CD8+ T cells in alopecia areata. Markers including CD4, CD8alpha, NKG2D and NKG2ACE guided sorting of pooled cutaneous lymph node cells. Isolated RNA was reverse transcribed into cDNA used as the sequencing template. The method was immunoSEQ multiplex PCR; TCRdb's version includes in-frame clones alone and lacks a portion of them. Observed are approximately 300,000 clones, no singletons, with the top ten taking 0.9% to 1.5%. As concerns this clone: The genes and germline here are from mouse. Coverage ceases 4 residues before the CDR3 finishes, and the germline J gene fills in the end.

In germline, CDR1 is FNHDT, CDR2 SITEND (reference sequence). This CDR3 is 13 amino acids long. The chain is built from TRBV19 and TRBJ2-3; tentatively, D is TRBD1 (6 bases). The sample comprised CD4+ T cells sorted from a lymph node. This sequence was found in a C3H/HeJ mouse with alopecia areata. The strain bears MHC haplotype H2-k. The CDR3 bases that were read are TGTGCCAGCAGTATAGGGACAGAAGAA. Its translation: CASSIGTEE. The CDR3 reads in full as CASSIGTEETLYF. The whole variable domain, remainder taken from reference TRBV19 and TRBJ2-3, is GGIITQTPKFLIGQEGQKLTLKCQQNFNHDTMYWYRQDSGKGLRLIYYSITENDLQKGDLSEGYDASREKKSSFSLTVTSAQKNEMAVFLCASSIGTEETLYFGSGTRLTVL.